This T cell receptor (beta chain) was observed in a study of T cells in Graves' hyperthyroidism and ophthalmopathy. At the level of the study: It was at initial diagnosis, before any treatment, that peripheral blood was collected.

TCR beta CDR3 sequences were amplified from RNA transcripts. The HTBI primer set served for first-round RT-PCR of the TCR CDR3. One entry per CDR3 protein, called by TCRdb with MiXCR from the multiplex PCR reads. This sample has 300,000 or so distinct CDR3 sequences; approximately 17% occur once, and the top ten carry about 50%. Broader study findings: The model's output predicted ophthalmopathy at a median of roughly 6.9 months prior to onset.

CDR3 size: 14 residues. Germline lookup yields CDR1 SGHTA and CDR2 FQGNSA. The ends were cut back, 5 bases at V and 2 bases at J, with 10 bases in the middle. This clonotype was recorded many times. The antigen remains undetermined. The PBMCs were sourced from fresh peripheral blood (around 9.9 ml). The sample consisted of blood. The sequence was obtained from a woman aged 60-70 years with Graves' ophthalmopathy. The J gene is TRBJ1-5, the V gene TRBV7-2; possible D gene TRBD1, 6 bases. The CDR3 region has the DNA TGTGCCAGCAGCGCCCGACAGGGCAATCAGCCCCAGCATTTT. Its translation: CASSARQGNQPQHF.